Ten or more counts support the clone carrying this TCR beta chain. No antigen is known for it. V lost 8 bases, J lost 0 bases, and 17 bases lay in between. The CDR3 covers 16 residues. Time point specified: sample taken at primary tumor resection. In each case, whole RNA from tumor, nontumor lung or frozen PBMC was sequenced unsorted. TCRdb itself ran the 5' RACE reads through MiXCR, one entry per CDR3 protein. The sample lists more than 12,000 distinct CDR3 sequences; 11% were seen once. The data derive from a study of spatial heterogeneity in lung cancer. Study-wide background: In raw reads, more than nine appearances on average were recorded for each unique TCR and UMI combination.

Study-level results: Ubiquitous expanded tumor TCRs were observed in blood more at resection than follow-up.

The rearrangement links TRBV12-3 or TRBV12-4 to TRBJ1-3, with D perhaps matching TRBD1 (6 bases). The TCR originated in a female donor with early-stage non-small cell lung cancer. Sequencing was performed on PBMCs, taken at surgery. The CDR3, as DNA: TGTGCCAGCGCCGATCCACAGGGAAGCTCTGGAAACACCATATATTTT. This translates into CASADPQGSSGNTIYF.